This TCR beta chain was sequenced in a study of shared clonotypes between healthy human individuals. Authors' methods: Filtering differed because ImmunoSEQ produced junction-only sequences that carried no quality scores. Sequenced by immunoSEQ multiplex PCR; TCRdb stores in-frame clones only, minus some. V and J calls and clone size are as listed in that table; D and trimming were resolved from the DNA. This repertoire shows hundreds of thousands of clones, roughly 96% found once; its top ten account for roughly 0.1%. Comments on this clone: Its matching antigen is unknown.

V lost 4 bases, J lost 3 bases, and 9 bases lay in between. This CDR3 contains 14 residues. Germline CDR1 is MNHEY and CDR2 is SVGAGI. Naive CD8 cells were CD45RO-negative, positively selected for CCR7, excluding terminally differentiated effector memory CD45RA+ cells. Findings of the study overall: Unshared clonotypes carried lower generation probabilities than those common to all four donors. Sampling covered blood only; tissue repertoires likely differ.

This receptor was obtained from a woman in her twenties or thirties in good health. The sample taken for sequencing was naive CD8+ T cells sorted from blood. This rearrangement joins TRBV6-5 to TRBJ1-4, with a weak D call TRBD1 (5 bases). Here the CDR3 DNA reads TGTGCCAGCAGTTCGGGGGGGTCTAATGAAAAACTGTTTTTT. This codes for CASSSGGSNEKLFF.